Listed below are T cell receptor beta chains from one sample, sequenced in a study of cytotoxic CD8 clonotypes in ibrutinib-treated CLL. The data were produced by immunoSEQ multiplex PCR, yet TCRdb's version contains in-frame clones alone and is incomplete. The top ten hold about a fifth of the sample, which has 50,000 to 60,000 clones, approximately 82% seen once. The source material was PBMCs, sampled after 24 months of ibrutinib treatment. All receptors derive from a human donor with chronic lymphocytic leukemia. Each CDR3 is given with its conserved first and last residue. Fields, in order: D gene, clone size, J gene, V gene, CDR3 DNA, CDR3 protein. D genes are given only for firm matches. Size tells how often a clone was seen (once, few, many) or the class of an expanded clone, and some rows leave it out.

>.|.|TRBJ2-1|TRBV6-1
TGTGCCAGCAAATTTCCTACTACGGGAGCAGGCGAGCAGTTCTTC
CASKFPTTGAGEQFF
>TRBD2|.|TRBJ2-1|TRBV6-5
TGTGCCAGCAGTTACAGACTAGCGGGAGTCAATGAGCAGTTCTTC
CASSYRLAGVNEQFF
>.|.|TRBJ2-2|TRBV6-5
TGTGCCAGCAGTACAACCGGGGGCACCGGGGAGCTGTTTTTT
CASSTTGGTGELFF
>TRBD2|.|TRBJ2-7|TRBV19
TGTGCCAGTAGTATCAGCGGGAGAGCTACCTACGAGCAGTACTTC
CASSISGRATYEQYF
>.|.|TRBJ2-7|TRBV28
TGTGCCAGCAGTCTTCCCGGTGGACTCGCGCAGGTTTCCTACGAGCAGTACTTC
CASSLPGGLAQVSYEQYF
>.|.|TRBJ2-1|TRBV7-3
TGTGCCAGCAGCCCAAAGGGAGATCCTTACAATGAGCAGTTCTTC
CASSPKGDPYNEQFF
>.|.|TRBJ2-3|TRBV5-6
TGTGCCAGCAGCGTCAGGGATATTCAGGGCACAGATACGCAGTATTTT
CASSVRDIQGTDTQYF
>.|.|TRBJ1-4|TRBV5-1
TGCGCCAGCAGCTTGGTGGGGTCTGGTGAAAAACTGTTTTTT
CASSLVGSGEKLFF
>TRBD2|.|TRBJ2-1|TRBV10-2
TGCGCCAGCAGGGTAGCGGGGGTAGCGAATGAGCAGTTCTTC
CASRVAGVANEQFF
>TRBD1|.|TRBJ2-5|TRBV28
TGTGCCAGCAGTTCGGGACAGGGGCGAGAGACCCAGTACTTC
CASSSGQGRETQYF
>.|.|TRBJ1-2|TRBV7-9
TGTGCCAGCAGCCCGGACGGTCCCAACTACACCTTC
CASSPDGPNYTF
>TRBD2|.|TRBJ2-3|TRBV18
TGTGCCAGCTCACCACCCCTCGTGCGAGCGGGAGATTCAGATACGCAGTATTTT
CASSPPLVRAGDSDTQYF
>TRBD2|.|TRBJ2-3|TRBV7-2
TGTGCCAGCAGCCCCGGGACTACTCTCACAGATACGCAGTATTTT
CASSPGTTLTDTQYF
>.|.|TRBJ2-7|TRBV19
TGTGCCAGTATTTCCCCAACATACGAGCAGTACTTC
CASISPTYEQYF
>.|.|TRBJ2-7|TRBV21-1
TGTGCCAGCAGCAAATTAGGATACGAGCAGTACTTC
CASSKLGYEQYF
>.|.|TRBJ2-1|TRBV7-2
TGTGCCAGCAGCTTAGTCGGGGGCATTAGGAATGAGCAGTTCTTC
CASSLVGGIRNEQFF
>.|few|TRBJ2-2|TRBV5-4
TGTGCCAGCGGACGGGCTTGGGGGGCCGGGGAGCTGTTTTTT
CASGRAWGAGELFF
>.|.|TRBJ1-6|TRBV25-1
TGTGCCAGCAGTGCAGGGTTTCATTCACCCCTCCACTTT
CASSAGFHSPLHF
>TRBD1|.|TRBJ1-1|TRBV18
TGTGCCAGCTCACGAATTACAGGGGAATACACTGAAGCTTTCTTT
CASSRITGEYTEAFF
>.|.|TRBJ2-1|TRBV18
TGTGCCAGCTCACCAAGAGGGGTGACAGACAATGAGCAGTTCTTC
CASSPRGVTDNEQFF
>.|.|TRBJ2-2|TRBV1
TGCACCAACTATACGCAACTAGCGGGAGGGCCCAACACCGGGGAGCTGTTTTTT
CTNYTQLAGGPNTGELFF
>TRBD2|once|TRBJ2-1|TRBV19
TGTGCCAGTATGGGACTAGCGGGAGGATCGAGCTCCTACAATGAGCAGTTCTTC
CASMGLAGGSSSYNEQFF
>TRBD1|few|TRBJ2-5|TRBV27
TGTGCCAGCAGCCGACAATGGACAGGGTTCGCCGAGACCCAGTACTTC
CASSRQWTGFAETQYF
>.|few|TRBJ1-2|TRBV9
TGTGCCAGCAGCGCCAACCCGACAGCTACTATCTATGGCTACACCTTC
CASSANPTATIYGYTF
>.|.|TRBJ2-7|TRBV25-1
TGTGCCAGCAGGTCTTACCGCTACGAGCAGTACTTC
CASRSYRYEQYF
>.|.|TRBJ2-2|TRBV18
TGTGCCAGCTCACCGCTTTTCGTCAGTCAAACCGGGGAGCTGTTTTTT
CASSPLFVSQTGELFF
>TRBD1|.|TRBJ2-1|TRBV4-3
TGCGCCAGCAGCCAAGCTAGCCAGGGGGTGTACAATGAGCAGTTCTTC
CASSQASQGVYNEQFF
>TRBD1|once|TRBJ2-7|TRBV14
TGTGCCAGCAGCCTTACGACAGGGGGTTACTACGAGCAGTACTTC
CASSLTTGGYYEQYF
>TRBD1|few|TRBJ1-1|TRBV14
TGTGCCAGCAGCCAAGCCGACAGGGAGAACACTGAAGCTTTCTTT
CASSQADRENTEAFF
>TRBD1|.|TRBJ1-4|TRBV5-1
TGCGCCAGCAGCACGGACAGGGGAGACGAAAAACTGTTTTTT
CASSTDRGDEKLFF
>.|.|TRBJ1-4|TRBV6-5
TGTGCCACGGGAACGGGGGGGGTCGTGGGTGAAAAACTGTTTTTT
CATGTGGVVGEKLFF
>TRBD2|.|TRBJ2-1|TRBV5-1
TGCGCCAGCAGCCAGGGACTAGCGGGACCAAACAATGAGCAGTTCTTC
CASSQGLAGPNNEQFF
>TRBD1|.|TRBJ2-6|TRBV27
TGTGCCAGCAGTCAAGGGTCAATCCGGGACAGGGCCTCTGGGGCCAACGTCCTGACTTTC
CASSQGSIRDRASGANVLTF
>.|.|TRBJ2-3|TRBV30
TGTGCCTGGAGTGTGCTGGAGGGGAAGCAGTATTTT
CAWSVLEGKQYF
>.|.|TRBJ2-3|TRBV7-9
TGTGCCAGCAGCAAAGGAGGTACGCAGTATTTT
CASSKGGTQYF
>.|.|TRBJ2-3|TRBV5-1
TGCGCCAGCAGCTCCCAGGATCAGGGAGGTAAAGATACGCAGTATTTT
CASSSQDQGGKDTQYF
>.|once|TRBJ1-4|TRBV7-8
TGTGCCAGCAGACCAGGGTTAGCTAATGAAAAACTGTTTTTT
CASRPGLANEKLFF
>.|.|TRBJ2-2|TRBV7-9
TGTGCCAGCAGCCCGCCAGGGACCGGGGAGCTGTTTTTT
CASSPPGTGELFF
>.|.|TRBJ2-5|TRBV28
TGTGCCAGCGCCCCGGGGGCGGGCGGAAAGACCCAGTACTTC
CASAPGAGGKTQYF
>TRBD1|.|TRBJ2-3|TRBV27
TGTGCCAGCCGTCAGGGGGACACAGATACGCAGTATTTT
CASRQGDTDTQYF
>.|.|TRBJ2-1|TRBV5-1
TGCGCCAGCAGCCACGACGGGACGGCGTCCAATGAGCAGTTCTTC
CASSHDGTASNEQFF
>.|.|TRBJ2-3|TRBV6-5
TGTGCCAGCACCTCCAGGGGCACTTCAGATACGCAGTATTTT
CASTSRGTSDTQYF
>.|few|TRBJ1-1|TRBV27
TGTGCCAGCAGTTCCCTCACGGACACTGAAGCTTTCTTT
CASSSLTDTEAFF
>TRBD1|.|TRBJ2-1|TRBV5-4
TGTGCCAGCAGCTCCGACAGGGGACTTTACAATGAGCAGTTCTTC
CASSSDRGLYNEQFF
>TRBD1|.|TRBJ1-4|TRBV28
TGTGCCAGCAGTTCCACGGACAGGGTCGGGGGAAAACTGTTTTTT
CASSSTDRVGGKLFF
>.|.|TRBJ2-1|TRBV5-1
TGCGCCAGCAGCCCAGAGCGGGCTTCATCCTACAATGAGCAGTTCTTC
CASSPERASSYNEQFF
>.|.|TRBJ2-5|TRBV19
TGTGCCAGTAGTGACCGGGACGGAGCTTGGGAGACCCAGTACTTC
CASSDRDGAWETQYF
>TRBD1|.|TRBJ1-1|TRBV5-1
TGCGCCAGCAGCTTGTCTGCAGGGGGGGCCACTGAAGCTTTCTTT
CASSLSAGGATEAFF
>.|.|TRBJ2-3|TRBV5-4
TGTGCCAGCAGCTTGTTCAGGAGCTTAAGCACAGATACGCAGTATTTT
CASSLFRSLSTDTQYF
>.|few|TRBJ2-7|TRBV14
TGTGCCAGCAGCCAAGCACAGCTCTACGAGCAGTACTTC
CASSQAQLYEQYF
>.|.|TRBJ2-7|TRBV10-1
TGCGCCAGCAGGGCTAGCGCTAATTCCGAGCAGTACTTC
CASRASANSEQYF
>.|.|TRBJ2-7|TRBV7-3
TGTGCCAGCAGCTTAACCGGGATAGGGGCCTACGAGCAGTACTTC
CASSLTGIGAYEQYF
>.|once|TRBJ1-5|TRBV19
TGTGCCAGTAGTAACGAGGGACGGAGAAATCAGCCCCAGCATTTT
CASSNEGRRNQPQHF
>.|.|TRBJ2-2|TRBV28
TGTGCCAGCAGTACCCCCACCGGGGAGCTGTTTTTT
CASSTPTGELFF
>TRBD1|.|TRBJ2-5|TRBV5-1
TGCGCCAGCAGCTTGGTAGCAGGGGGCCCAGAGACCCAGTACTTC
CASSLVAGGPETQYF
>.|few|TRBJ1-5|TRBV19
TGTGCCAGTAGTATGAGTGTCAATCAGCCCCAGCATTTT
CASSMSVNQPQHF
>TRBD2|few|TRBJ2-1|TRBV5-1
TGCGCCAGCAGCGCGGGACCCCGACTAGCGGGAGCCCAAGTGAACCGGGATGAGCAGTTCTTC
CASSAGPRLAGAQVNRDEQFF
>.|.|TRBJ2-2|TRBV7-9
TGTGCCAGCAGCCCCTCACTAGTCACCGGGGAGCTGTTTTTT
CASSPSLVTGELFF
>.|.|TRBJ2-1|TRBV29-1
TGCAGCGTTGAAGGTGGAGGGGGCGCGGTCCCACACAATGAGCAGTTCTTC
CSVEGGGGAVPHNEQFF